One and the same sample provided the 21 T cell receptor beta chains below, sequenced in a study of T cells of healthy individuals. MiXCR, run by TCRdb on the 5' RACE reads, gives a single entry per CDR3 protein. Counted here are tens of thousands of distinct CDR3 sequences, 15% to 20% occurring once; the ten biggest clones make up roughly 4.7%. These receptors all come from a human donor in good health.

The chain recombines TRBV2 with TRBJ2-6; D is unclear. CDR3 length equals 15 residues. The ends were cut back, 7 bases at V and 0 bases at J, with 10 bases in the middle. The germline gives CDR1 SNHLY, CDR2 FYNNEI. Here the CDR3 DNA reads TGTGCCAGCACCAATACCGGCTCTGGGGCCAACGTCCTGACTTTC. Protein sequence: CASTNTGSGANVLTF.

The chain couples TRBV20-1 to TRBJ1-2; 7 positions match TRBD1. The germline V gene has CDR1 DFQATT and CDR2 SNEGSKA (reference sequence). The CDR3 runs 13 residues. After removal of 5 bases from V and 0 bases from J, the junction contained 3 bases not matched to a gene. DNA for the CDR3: TGCAGTGCTTGGACAGGAGCTAACTATGGCTACACCTTC. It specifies CSAWTGANYGYTF.

The CDR3: CASNRAGELFNEQFF. In nucleotides, the CDR3 is TGTGCCAGCAATCGTGCGGGAGAGCTGTTTAATGAGCAGTTCTTC. The chain is built from TRBV9 and TRBJ2-1, with TRBD2 identical over 7 bases. The V segment lost 6 bases and the J segment 7 bases; nucleotides outside the gene matches: 13. This CDR3 region has 15 residues. The V gene's germline CDR1 is SGDLS and CDR2 YYNGEE. The full variable domain, its missing parts supplied by reference TRBV9 and TRBJ2-1, is DSGVTQTPKHLITATGQRVTLRCSPRSGDLSVYWYQQSLDQGLQFLIQYYNGEERAKGNILERFSAQQFPDLHSELNLSSLELGDSALYFCASNRAGELFNEQFFGPGTRLTVL.

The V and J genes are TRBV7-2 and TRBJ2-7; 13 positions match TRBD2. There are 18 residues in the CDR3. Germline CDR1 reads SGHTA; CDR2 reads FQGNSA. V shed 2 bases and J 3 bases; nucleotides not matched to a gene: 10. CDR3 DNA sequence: TGTGCCAGCAGCTTATGGGGGACTAGCGGGACCCTGCGCTACGAGCAGTACTTC. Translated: CASSLWGTSGTLRYEQYF.

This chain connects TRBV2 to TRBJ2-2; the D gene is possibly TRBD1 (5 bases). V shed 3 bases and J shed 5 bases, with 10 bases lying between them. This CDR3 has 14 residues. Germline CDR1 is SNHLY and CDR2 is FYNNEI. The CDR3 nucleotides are TGTGCCAGCAGTGACGCAGGGCGGACCGGGGAGCTGTTTTTT. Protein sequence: CASSDAGRTGELFF.

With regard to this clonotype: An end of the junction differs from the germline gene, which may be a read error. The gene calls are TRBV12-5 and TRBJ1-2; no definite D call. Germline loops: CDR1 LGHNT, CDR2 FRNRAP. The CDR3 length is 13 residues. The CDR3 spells CASGLAGGNGYNF. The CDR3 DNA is TGTGCTAGTGGTCTCGCAGGTGGGAATGGCTACAACTTC.

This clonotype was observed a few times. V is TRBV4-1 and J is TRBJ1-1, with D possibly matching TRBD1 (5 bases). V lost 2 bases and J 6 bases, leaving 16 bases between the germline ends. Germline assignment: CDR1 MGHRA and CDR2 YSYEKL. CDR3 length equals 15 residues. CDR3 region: CASSQKTTGTAEAFF. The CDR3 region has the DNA TGCGCCAGCAGCCAAAAAACCACCGGGACCGCTGAAGCTTTCTTT.

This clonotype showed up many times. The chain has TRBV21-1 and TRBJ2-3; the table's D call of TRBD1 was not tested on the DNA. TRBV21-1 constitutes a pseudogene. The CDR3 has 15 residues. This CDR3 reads CASSKGTGGPDTQYF. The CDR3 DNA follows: TGTGCCAGCAGCAAAGGGACAGGGGGCCCAGATACGCAGTATTTT.

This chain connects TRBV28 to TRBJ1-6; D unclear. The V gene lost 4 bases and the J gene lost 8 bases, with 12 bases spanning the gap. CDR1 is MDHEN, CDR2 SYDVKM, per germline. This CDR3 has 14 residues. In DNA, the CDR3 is TGTGCCAGCAGTTACGGTCAGAGCTATTCACCCCTCCACTTT. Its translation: CASSYGQSYSPLHF.

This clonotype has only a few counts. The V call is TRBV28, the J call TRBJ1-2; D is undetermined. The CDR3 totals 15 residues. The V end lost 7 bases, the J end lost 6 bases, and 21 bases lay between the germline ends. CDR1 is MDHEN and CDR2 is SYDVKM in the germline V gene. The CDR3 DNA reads TGTGCCAGCATCGCCGCTTTGGGTAAAATGAATGGCTACACCTTC. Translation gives CASIAALGKMNGYTF.

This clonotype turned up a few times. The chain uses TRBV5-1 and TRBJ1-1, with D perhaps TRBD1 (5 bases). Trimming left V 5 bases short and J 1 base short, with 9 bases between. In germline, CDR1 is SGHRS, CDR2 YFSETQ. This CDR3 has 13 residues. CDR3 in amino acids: CASRIQANTEAFF. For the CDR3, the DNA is TGCGCCAGCAGAATACAGGCGAACACTGAAGCTTTCTTT.

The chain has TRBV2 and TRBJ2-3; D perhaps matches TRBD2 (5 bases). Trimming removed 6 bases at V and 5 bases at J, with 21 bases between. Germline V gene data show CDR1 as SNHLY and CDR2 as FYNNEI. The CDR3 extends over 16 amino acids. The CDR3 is CASRPRSGNPQDTQYF. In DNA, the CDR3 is TGTGCCAGCAGGCCCCGCAGCGGCAACCCCCAAGATACGCAGTATTTT.

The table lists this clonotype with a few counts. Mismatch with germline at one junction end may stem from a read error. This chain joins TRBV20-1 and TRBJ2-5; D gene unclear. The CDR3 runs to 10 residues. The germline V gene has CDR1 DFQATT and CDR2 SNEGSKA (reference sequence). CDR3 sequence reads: CSAGTGPRMF. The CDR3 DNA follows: TGCAGTGCTGGAACCGGGCCCAGGATGTTC.

As DNA, the CDR3 is TGTGCCAGCAGCCACCCCGTGGGACACCTACTCTACGAGCAGTACTTC. Protein sequence: CASSHPVGHLLYEQYF. The rearrangement joins TRBV3-1 to TRBJ2-7; D possibly corresponds to TRBD1 (6 bases). V lost 3 bases and J 3 bases, leaving 18 bases between the germline ends. Germline V gives CDR1 LGHDT, CDR2 YNNKEL (reference sequence). The CDR3 loop spans 16 amino acids.

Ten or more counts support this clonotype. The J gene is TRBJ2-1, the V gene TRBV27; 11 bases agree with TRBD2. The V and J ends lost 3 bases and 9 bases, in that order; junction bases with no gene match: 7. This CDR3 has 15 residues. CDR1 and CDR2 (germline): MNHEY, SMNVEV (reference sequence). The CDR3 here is CASSFVAGGPVEQFF. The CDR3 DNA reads TGTGCCAGCAGTTTTGTAGCGGGAGGGCCGGTTGAGCAGTTCTTC.

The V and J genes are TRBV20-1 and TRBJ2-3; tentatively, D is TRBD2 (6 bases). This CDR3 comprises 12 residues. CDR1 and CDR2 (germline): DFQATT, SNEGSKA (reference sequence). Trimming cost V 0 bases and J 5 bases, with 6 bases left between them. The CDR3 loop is CSAREGGDTQYF. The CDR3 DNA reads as TGCAGTGCTAGAGAGGGGGGAGATACGCAGTATTTT.

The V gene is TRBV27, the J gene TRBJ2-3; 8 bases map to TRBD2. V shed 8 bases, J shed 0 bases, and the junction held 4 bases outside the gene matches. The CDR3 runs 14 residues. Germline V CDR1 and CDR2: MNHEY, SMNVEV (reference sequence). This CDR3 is CASGLAGSTDTQYF. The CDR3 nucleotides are TGTGCCAGCGGATTAGCGGGGAGCACAGATACGCAGTATTTT.

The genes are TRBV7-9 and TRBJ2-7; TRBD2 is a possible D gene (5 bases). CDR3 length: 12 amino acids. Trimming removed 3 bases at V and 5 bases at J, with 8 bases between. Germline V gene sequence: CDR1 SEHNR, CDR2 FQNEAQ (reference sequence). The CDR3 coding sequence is TGTGCCAGCAGCTTTACGGAGGACGAGCAGTACTTC. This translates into CASSFTEDEQYF.

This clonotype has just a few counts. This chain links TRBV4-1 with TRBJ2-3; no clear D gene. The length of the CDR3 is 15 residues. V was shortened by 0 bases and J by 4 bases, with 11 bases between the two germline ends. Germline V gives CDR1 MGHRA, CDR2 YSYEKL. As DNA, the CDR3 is TGCGCCAGCAGCCAAGATCCCCGAGGCCCAGATACGCAGTATTTT. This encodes CASSQDPRGPDTQYF.

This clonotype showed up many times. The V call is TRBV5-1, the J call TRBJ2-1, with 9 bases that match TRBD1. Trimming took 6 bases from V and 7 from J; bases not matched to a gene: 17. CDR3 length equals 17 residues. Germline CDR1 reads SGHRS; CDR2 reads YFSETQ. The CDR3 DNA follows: TGCGCCAGCACCTATCAACCAACAGGGGGCCGGGAGAATGAGCAGTTCTTC. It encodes CASTYQPTGGRENEQFF.

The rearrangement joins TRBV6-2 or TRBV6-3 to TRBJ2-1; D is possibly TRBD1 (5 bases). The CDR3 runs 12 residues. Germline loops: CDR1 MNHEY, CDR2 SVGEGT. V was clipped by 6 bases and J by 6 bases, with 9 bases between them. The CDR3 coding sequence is TGTGCCAGCAGCGAGACAGTCAATGAGCAGTTCTTC. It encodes CASSETVNEQFF.